The 15 T cell receptor beta chains given below trace back to one sample, sequenced in a study of HIV-infected patients and healthy controls. Whole blood was used without fractionation, so all unsorted peripheral T cells were included. cDNA was made from roughly 470 ng RNA using alpha and beta constant primers. Alpha and beta chain libraries were made separately by chain-specific third strand synthesis with multiplexing indices. TCRdb reprocessed the 5' RACE reads with MiXCR, giving one entry per CDR3 protein. Among fewer than 9,500 distinct CDR3 sequences, less than 9.5% were seen once, and the ten largest hold about 15%. Sample: blood, taken before antiretroviral therapy. These receptors were obtained from an adult with HIV infection.

This clonotype was observed at least ten times. V gene TRBV27 combines with J gene TRBJ1-1; 9 nucleotides line up with TRBD1. Germline V gene lookup returns CDR1 MNHEY and CDR2 SMNVEV (reference sequence). The CDR3 is 13 residues long. V lost 5 bases to trimming and J lost 8 bases; unmatched junction nucleotides: 6. In nucleotides, the CDR3 is TGTGCCAGCAGTCCGCTGACAGGGGGGGAAGCTTTCTTT. This encodes CASSPLTGGEAFF.

This clonotype has a count of ten or more. The gene calls are TRBV2 and TRBJ2-5; the D is unclear. The germline gives CDR1 SNHLY, CDR2 FYNNEI. Between the trimmed V and J ends, which lost 1 base and 0 bases, there was a span of 6 bases. The CDR3 sequence is 14 residues long. The chain's CDR3 is CASSEDRDQETQYF. In DNA, the CDR3 is TGTGCCAGCAGTGAAGACCGAGACCAAGAGACCCAGTACTTC.

The sample holds one count of this clonotype. No conserved phenylalanine or tryptophan is present at the end of the CDR3, so a read error is the likely explanation. The chain combines TRBV7-9 with TRBJ2-4, with unresolved D. This CDR3 is 15 amino acids long. The V gene's germline CDR1 is SEHNR and CDR2 FQNEAQ (reference sequence). V dropped 5 bases and J dropped 8 bases, with 19 bases sitting between them. The CDR3 sequence is CASSPGRPQVDIQYL. The CDR3 DNA is TGTGCCAGCAGCCCCGGCCGTCCCCAAGTGGACATTCAGTACCTT.

This clonotype was counted many times. This sequence joins TRBV19 and TRBJ2-1, with 9 nucleotides matching TRBD2. After removal of 3 bases from V and 9 bases from J, the junction contained 6 bases not matched to a gene. CDR3 length: 14 residues. The germline V gene encodes CDR1 LNHDA and CDR2 SQIVND (reference sequence). The CDR3 region is CASSIRGRVVEQFF. CDR3 coding DNA: TGTGCCAGTAGTATTCGCGGGAGGGTGGTTGAGCAGTTCTTC.

By frequency in the sample, this clonotype is medium-sized. This rearrangement joins TRBV28 to TRBJ2-5, with 8 bases fitting TRBD2. The V segment lost 6 bases and the J segment 1 base; nucleotides outside the gene matches: 13. This CDR3 spans 17 amino acids. Per the germline V gene, CDR1 is MDHEN and CDR2 is SYDVKM. The CDR3 nucleotides read TGTGCCAGCAGGCCCGGAGGGATAGCGGGGATCCAAGAGACCCAGTACTTC. It specifies CASRPGGIAGIQETQYF.

This clonotype is deemed medium-sized. This chain connects TRBV6-2 or TRBV6-3 to TRBJ1-2; D is ambiguous. Germline V gene data show CDR1 as MNHEY and CDR2 as SVGEGT. The CDR3 runs 13 residues. V lost 4 bases to trimming and J lost 4 bases, with 10 bases between them. The CDR3 sequence is CASSLDGSYGYTF. The CDR3 region has the DNA TGTGCCAGCAGTTTGGACGGCTCCTATGGCTACACCTTC.

This CDR3 reads CASSYSRDTYEQYF. CDR3 nucleotides: TGTGCCAGCAGTTACTCGCGGGATACCTACGAGCAGTACTTC. The chain carries TRBV6-5 and TRBJ2-7, with D perhaps matching TRBD2 (6 bases). This CDR3 is 14 amino acids long. V lost 0 bases to trimming and J lost 2 bases, with 8 bases between them. Germline CDR1 reads MNHEY; CDR2 reads SVGAGI.

This clonotype is medium-sized (0.01 to 0.1%) by share. One end of the junction fails to match germline, which may point to a read error. The chain carries TRBV4-2 and TRBJ2-5; TRBD1 aligns across 7 bases. The CDR3 has 16 residues. CDR1 is LGHNA, CDR2 YNFKEQ, per germline. The DNA for the CDR3 is TGTGCCAGCAGCGAAGAAGAGGGGGCGATGGCAGAGACCCAGTACTTC. Translated, it gives CASSEEEGAMAETQYF.

This clonotype came up many times. The gene calls are TRBV30 and TRBJ2-5, with D uncertain. The V end lost 0 bases, the J end lost 2 bases, and 10 bases lay between the germline ends. The CDR3 loop spans 14 amino acids. Germline CDR1 is GTSNPN and CDR2 is SVGIG (reference sequence). CDR3 nucleotide sequence: TGTGCCTGGAGTGTAATGGGGATTCAAGAGACCCAGTACTTC. Its protein product is CAWSVMGIQETQYF.

This clonotype was observed many times. This chain joins TRBV4-2 and TRBJ2-7; the match to TRBD2 covers 10 bases. The ends lost 4 bases at V and 2 bases at J; junction bases unmatched: 5. Germline lookup yields CDR1 LGHNA and CDR2 YNFKEQ. This CDR3 is built from 15 residues. The CDR3 is CASSPTSGYTYEQYF. The CDR3 nucleotides read TGTGCCAGCAGCCCGACTAGCGGGTACACCTACGAGCAGTACTTC.

This clonotype was seen a few times. V and J are TRBV19 and TRBJ1-6; 9 bases align to TRBD1. The CDR3 has 15 amino acids. J gave up 8 bases and V 6 bases, and 8 bases lay outside the gene matches. CDR1 and CDR2 (germline): LNHDA, SQIVND (reference sequence). The CDR3 DNA is TGTGCCAGTAGCTACCGGGACAGGGCCGATTCACCCCTCCACTTT. The encoded protein is CASSYRDRADSPLHF. Variable domain in full (rest from reference TRBV19 and TRBJ1-6): DGGITQSPKYLFRKEGQNVTLSCEQNLNHDAMYWYRQDPGQGLRLIYYSQIVNDFQKGDIAEGYSVSREKKESFPLTVTSAQKNPTAFYLCASSYRDRADSPLHFGNGTRLTVT.

The chain uses TRBV5-1 and TRBJ2-5; D possibly corresponds to TRBD1 (6 bases). The CDR3 extends over 13 amino acids. The V end lost 5 bases, the J end lost 2 bases, and 10 bases lay between the germline ends. The germline V gene encodes CDR1 SGHRS and CDR2 YFSETQ. The CDR3 nucleotides read TGCGCCAGCAGGGGGGCAGGACAAGAGACCCAGTACTTC. Its protein is CASRGAGQETQYF.

This clonotype was seen many times. V gene TRBV29-1 combines with J gene TRBJ1-1; D not certain. This CDR3 spans 14 amino acids. The V gene lost 4 bases and the J gene lost 0 bases, with 12 bases spanning the gap. CDR1 is SQVTM, CDR2 ANQGSEA, per germline. CDR3 coding DNA: TGCAGCGTTGGTGGCGGACGATTGAACACTGAAGCTTTCTTT. Amino acids: CSVGGGRLNTEAFF.

The table lists this clonotype with many counts. The chain combines TRBV6-6 with TRBJ1-2; 9 nucleotides match TRBD1. CDR3 length: 14 residues. The germline V gene has CDR1 MNHNY and CDR2 SVGAGI (reference sequence). The V gene end was trimmed by 8 bases and the J gene end by 5 bases; junction bases not matched to a gene: 9. This CDR3 is CASVSGTGIYGYTF. The CDR3 nucleotides read TGTGCCAGCGTGTCCGGGACAGGGATTTATGGCTACACCTTC.

Many counts were recorded for this clonotype. The chain recombines TRBV29-1 with TRBJ2-4; 10 positions agree with TRBD1. Trimming cost V 3 bases and J 8 bases; bases outside gene matches: 10. The length of the CDR3 is 15 residues. In germline, CDR1 is SQVTM, CDR2 ANQGSEA. DNA for the CDR3: TGCAGCGTTGAGGAGAGAGGGACAGGGGCGGACATTCAGTACTTC. It encodes CSVEERGTGADIQYF. Full variable domain (remainder filled in from reference TRBV29-1 and TRBJ2-4): SAVISQKPSRDICQRGTSLTIQCQVDSQVTMMFWYRQQPGQSLTLIATANQGSEATYESGFVIDKFPISRPNLTFSTLTVSNMSPEDSSIYLCSVEERGTGADIQYFGAGTRLSVL.